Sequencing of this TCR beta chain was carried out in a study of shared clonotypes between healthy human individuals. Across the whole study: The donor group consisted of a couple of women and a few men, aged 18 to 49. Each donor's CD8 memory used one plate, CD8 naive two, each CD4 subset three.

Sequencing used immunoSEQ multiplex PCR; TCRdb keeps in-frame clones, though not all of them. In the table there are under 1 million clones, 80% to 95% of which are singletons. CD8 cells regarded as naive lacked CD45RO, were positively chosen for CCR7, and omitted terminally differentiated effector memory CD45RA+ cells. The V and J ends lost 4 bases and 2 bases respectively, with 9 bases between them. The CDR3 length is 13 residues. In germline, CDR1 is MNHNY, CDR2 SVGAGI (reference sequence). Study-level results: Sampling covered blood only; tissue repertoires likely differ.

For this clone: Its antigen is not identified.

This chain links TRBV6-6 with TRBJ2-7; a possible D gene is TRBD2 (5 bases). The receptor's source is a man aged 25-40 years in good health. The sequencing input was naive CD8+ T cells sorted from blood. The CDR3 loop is CASSFLATYEQYF. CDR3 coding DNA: TGTGCCAGCAGTTTCCTAGCCACCTACGAGCAGTACTTC.